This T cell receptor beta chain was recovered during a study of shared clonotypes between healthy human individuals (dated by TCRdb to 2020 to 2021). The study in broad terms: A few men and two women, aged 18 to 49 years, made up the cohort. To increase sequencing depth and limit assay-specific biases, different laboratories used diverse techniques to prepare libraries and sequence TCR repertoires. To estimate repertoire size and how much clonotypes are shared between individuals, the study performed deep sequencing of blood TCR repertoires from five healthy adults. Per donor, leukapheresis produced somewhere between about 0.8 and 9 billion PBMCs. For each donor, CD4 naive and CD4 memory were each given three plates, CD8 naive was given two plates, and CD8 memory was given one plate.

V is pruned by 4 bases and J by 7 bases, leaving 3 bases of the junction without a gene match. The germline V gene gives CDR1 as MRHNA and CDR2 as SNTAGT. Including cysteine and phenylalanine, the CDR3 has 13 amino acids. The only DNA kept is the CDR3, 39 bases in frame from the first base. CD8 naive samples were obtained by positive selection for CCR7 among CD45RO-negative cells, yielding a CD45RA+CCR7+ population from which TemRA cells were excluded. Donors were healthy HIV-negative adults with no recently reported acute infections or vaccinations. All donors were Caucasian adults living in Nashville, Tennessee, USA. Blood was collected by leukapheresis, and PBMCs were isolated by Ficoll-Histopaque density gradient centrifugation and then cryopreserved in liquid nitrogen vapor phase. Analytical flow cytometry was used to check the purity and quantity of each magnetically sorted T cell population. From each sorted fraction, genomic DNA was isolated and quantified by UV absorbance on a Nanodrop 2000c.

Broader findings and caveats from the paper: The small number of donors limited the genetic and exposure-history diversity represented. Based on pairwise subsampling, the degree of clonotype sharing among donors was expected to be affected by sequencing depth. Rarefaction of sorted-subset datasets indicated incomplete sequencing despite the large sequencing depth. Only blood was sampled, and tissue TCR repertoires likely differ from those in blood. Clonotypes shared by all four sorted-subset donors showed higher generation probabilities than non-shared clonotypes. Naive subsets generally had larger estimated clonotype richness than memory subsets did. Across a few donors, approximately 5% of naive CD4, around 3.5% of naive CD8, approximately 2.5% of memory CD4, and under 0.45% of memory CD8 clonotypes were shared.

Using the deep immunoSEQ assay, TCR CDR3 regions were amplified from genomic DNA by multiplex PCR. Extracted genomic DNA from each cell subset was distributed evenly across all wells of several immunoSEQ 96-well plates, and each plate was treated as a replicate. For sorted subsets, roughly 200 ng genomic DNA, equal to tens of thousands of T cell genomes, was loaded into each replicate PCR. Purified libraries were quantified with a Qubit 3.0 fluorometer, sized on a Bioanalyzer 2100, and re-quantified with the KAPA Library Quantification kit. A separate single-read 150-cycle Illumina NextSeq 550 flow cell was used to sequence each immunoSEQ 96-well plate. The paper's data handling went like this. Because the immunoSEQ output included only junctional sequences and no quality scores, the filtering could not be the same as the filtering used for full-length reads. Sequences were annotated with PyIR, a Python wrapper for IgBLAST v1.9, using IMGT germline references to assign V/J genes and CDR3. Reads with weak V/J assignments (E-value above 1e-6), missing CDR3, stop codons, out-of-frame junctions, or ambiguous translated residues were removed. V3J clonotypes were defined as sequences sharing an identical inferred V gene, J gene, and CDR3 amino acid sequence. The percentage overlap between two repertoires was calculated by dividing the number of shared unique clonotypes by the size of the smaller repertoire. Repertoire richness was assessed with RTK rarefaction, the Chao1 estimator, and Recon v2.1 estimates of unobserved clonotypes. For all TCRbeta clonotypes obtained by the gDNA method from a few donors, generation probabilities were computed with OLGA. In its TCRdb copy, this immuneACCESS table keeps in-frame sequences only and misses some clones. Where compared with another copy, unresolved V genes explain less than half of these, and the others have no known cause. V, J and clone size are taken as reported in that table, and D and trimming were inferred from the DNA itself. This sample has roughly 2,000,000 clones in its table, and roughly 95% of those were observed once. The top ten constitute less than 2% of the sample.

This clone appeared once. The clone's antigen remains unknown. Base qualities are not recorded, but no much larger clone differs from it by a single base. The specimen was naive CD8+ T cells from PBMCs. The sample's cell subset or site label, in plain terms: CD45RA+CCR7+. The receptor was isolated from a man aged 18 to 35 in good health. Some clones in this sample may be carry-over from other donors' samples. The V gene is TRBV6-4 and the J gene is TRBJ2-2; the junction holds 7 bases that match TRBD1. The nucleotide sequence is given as TGTGCCAGCAGTGGCAGGGGGAACGGGGAGCTGTTTTTT. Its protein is CASSGRGNGELFF.